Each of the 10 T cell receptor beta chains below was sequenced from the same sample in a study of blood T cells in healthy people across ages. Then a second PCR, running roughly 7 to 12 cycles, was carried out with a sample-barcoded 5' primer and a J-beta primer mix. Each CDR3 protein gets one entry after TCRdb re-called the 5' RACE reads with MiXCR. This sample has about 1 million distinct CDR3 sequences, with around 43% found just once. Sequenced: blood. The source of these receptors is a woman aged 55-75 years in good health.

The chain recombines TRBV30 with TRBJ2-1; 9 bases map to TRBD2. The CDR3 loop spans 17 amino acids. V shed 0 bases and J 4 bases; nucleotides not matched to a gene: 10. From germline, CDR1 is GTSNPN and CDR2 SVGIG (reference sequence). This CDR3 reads CAWSVQAGGPGYNEQFF. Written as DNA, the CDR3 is TGTGCCTGGAGTGTACAGGCGGGAGGGCCGGGATACAATGAGCAGTTCTTC.

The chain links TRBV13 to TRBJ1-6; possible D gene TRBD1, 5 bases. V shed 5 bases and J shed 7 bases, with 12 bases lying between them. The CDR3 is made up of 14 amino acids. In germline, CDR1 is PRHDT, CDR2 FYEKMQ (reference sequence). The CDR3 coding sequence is TGTGCCAGCAGCCCGGGGACGGCCAATTCACCCCTCCACTTT. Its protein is CASSPGTANSPLHF. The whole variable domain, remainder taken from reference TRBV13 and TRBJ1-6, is AAGVIQSPRHLIKEKRETATLKCYPIPRHDTVYWYQQGPGQDPQFLISFYEKMQSDKGSIPDRFSAQQFSDYHSELNMSSLELGDSALYFCASSPGTANSPLHFGNGTRLTVT.

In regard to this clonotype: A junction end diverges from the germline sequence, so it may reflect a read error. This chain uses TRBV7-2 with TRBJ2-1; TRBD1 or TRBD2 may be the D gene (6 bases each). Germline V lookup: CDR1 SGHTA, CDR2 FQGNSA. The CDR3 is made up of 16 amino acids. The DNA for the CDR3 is TGTGCCAGCGGCTTAGCGGCAGGGGCGTCCTACAATGAGCAGTTCTTC. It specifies CASGLAAGASYNEQFF. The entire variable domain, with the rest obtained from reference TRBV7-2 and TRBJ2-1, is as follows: GAGVSQSPSNKVTEKGKDVELRCDPISGHTALYWYRQSLGQGLEFLIYFQGNSAPDKSGLPSDRFSAERTGGSVSTLTIQRTQQEDSAVYLCASGLAAGASYNEQFFGPGTRLTVL.

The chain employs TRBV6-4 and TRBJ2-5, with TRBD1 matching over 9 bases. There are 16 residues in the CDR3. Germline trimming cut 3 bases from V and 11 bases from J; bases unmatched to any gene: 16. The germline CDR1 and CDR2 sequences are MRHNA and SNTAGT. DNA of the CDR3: TGTGCCAGCAGTGAGTCCCCGGGACAGGGAATCAATGAGCAGTACTTC. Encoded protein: CASSESPGQGINEQYF.

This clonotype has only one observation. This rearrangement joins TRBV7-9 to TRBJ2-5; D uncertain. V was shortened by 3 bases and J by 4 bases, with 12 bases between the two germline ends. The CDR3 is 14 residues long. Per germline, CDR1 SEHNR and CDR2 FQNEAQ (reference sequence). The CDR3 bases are TGTGCCAGCAGCTTCCGGGCCGGGTTAGAGACCCAGTACTTC. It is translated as CASSFRAGLETQYF.

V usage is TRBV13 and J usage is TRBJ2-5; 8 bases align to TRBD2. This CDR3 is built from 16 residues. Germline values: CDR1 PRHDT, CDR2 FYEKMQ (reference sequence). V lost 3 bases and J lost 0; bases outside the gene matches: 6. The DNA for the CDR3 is TGTGCCAGCAGCTTCATTCGGGGGGGGCACCAAGAGACCCAGTACTTC. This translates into CASSFIRGGHQETQYF. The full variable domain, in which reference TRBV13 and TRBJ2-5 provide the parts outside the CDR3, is AAGVIQSPRHLIKEKRETATLKCYPIPRHDTVYWYQQGPGQDPQFLISFYEKMQSDKGSIPDRFSAQQFSDYHSELNMSSLELGDSALYFCASSFIRGGHQETQYFGPGTRLLVL.

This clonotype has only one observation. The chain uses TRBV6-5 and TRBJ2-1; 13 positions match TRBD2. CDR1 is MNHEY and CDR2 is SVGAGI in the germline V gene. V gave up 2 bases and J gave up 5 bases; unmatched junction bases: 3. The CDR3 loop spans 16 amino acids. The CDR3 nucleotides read TGTGCCAGCAGTTACGGACTAGCGGGAGAGGACAATGAGCAGTTCTTC. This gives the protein CASSYGLAGEDNEQFF.

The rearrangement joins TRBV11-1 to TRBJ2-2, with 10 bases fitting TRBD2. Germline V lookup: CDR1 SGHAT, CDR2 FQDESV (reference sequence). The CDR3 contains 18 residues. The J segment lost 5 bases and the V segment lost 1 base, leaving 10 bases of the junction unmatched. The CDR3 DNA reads TGTGCCAGCAGCTTAGTCCGGCTAGCGGGAGCGGGGACCGGGGAGCTGTTTTTT. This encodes CASSLVRLAGAGTGELFF.

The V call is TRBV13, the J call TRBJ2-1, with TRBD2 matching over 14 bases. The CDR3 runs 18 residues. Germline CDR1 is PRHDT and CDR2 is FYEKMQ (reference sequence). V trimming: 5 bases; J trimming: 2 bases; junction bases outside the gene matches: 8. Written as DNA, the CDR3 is TGTGCCAGCAGCCCGGGACTAGCGGGAGTGGTGGCCTACAATGAGCAGTTCTTC. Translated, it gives CASSPGLAGVVAYNEQFF. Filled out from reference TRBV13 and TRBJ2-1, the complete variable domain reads AAGVIQSPRHLIKEKRETATLKCYPIPRHDTVYWYQQGPGQDPQFLISFYEKMQSDKGSIPDRFSAQQFSDYHSELNMSSLELGDSALYFCASSPGLAGVVAYNEQFFGPGTRLTVL.

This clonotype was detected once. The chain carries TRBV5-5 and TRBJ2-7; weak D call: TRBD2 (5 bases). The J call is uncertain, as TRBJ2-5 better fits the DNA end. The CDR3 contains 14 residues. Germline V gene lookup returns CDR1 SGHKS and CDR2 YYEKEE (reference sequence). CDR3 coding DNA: TGTGCCAGCAGCCGCCGGGAAGTTAGAGAGACCCAGTACTTC. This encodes CASSRREVRETQYF.